The 10 T cell receptor beta chains below all came from one sample that was sequenced in a study of early T cells in non-severe SARS-CoV-2 infection (dated by TCRdb to the early 2020s). Library construction relied on 5' RACE. Sequencing used a NextSeq 500. TCRdb reprocessed the public reads (quality trimming at Q25 with fastp, clone calling with MiXCR) and kept in-frame beta chains. Under each unique CDR3 protein, matching rows form one entry showing the most common genes and DNA. This sample has about 36,000 distinct CDR3 sequences in its table, and 8% to 10% of those were observed once. Of the sample, around 10% is held by the ten largest clones. Specimen: whole blood. The source is an adult who was a healthcare worker with PCR-confirmed SARS-CoV-2 infection or an uninfected control (not recorded which).

The genes are TRBV5-5 and TRBJ2-5; 8 nucleotides line up with TRBD2. J gave up 2 bases and V 0 bases, and 3 bases lay outside the gene matches. CDR1 and CDR2 from the germline V gene are SGHKS and YYEKEE (reference sequence). This CDR3 region has 15 residues. CDR3 sequence (DNA): TGTGCCAGCAGCTTGGTCTTAGCGGGGCAAGAGACCCAGTACTTC. This translates into CASSLVLAGQETQYF. The complete variable domain, with remaining parts taken from reference TRBV5-5 and TRBJ2-5, reads DAGVTQSPTHLIKTRGQQVTLRCSPISGHKSVSWYQQVLGQGPQFIFQYYEKEERGRGNFPDRFSARQFPNYSSELNVNALLLGDSALYLCASSLVLAGQETQYFGPGTRLLVL.

The chain is built from TRBV10-3 and TRBJ1-1, with D tentatively TRBD1 (5 bases). The CDR3 is 14 amino acids. The V end was cut by 6 bases, the J end by 0 bases, with 11 bases between. Per germline, CDR1 ENHRY and CDR2 SYGVKD. The CDR3 sequence is CAIRDGTVNTEAFF. The CDR3 DNA follows: TGTGCCATCAGAGATGGGACGGTGAACACTGAAGCTTTCTTT.

This clonotype was detected a few times. V usage is TRBV29-1 and J usage is TRBJ1-2, with 8 bases aligning to TRBD1. Trimming took 7 bases from V and 6 from J; bases not matched to a gene: 13. Germline lookup yields CDR1 SQVTM and CDR2 ANQGSEA. The CDR3 sequence is 14 residues long. The CDR3 region is CSATHTVTGDGYTF. CDR3 in DNA: TGCAGCGCAACCCATACCGTGACAGGGGATGGCTACACCTTC.

In this sample, this clonotype turned up many times. The chain recombines TRBV7-9 with TRBJ1-1; no clear D gene. This CDR3 has 15 amino acids. V lost 6 bases, J lost 5 bases, and 19 bases lay in between. Germline values: CDR1 SEHNR, CDR2 FQNEAQ (reference sequence). In DNA, the CDR3 is TGTGCCAGCAGTACAAACGCAGGAATCGGGACTGAAGCTTTCTTT. Amino acids: CASSTNAGIGTEAFF.

In its sample, this clonotype was seen a few times. This chain uses TRBV5-5 with TRBJ2-3, with 11 bases identical to TRBD2. The CDR3 sequence is 15 residues long. Germline CDR1 SGHKS, CDR2 YYEKEE (reference sequence). The V gene end was trimmed by 3 bases and the J gene end by 8 bases; junction bases not matched to a gene: 8. The CDR3 region has the DNA TGTGCCAGCAGCTCAACTAGCGGGGGTCTGGTTACGCAGTATTTT. It translates to CASSSTSGGLVTQYF.

This clonotype was seen a handful of times. The chain is built from TRBV7-9 and TRBJ2-5; the D gene could be TRBD1 or TRBD2 (5 bases each). Germline loops: CDR1 SEHNR, CDR2 FQNEAQ (reference sequence). The CDR3 has 13 residues. V gave up 1 base and J gave up 7 bases, with 10 bases separating them. The CDR3 region is CASSLGFGGTQYF. DNA for the CDR3: TGTGCCAGCAGCTTAGGCTTTGGGGGGACCCAGTACTTC. Based on the CDR3 plus reference TRBV7-9 and TRBJ2-5, the full variable domain is DTGVSQNPRHKITKRGQNVTFRCDPISEHNRLYWYRQTLGQGPEFLTYFQNEAQLEKSRLLSDRFSAERPKGSFSTLEIQRTEQGDSAMYLCASSLGFGGTQYFGPGTRLLVL.

This chain joins TRBV7-2 and TRBJ1-2, with 9 bases identical to TRBD1. The germline gives CDR1 SGHTA, CDR2 FQGNSA. The length of the CDR3 is 17 residues. V lost 5 bases, J lost 4 bases, and 14 bases stayed unmatched. The CDR3 coding sequence is TGTGCCAGCAGCATACAACCGGGACAGGGACAAGCCTATGGCTACACCTTC. It translates to CASSIQPGQGQAYGYTF.

This chain links TRBV5-6 with TRBJ1-1, with TRBD1 matching 7 bases. Per germline, CDR1 SGHDT and CDR2 YYEEEE. V was pared by 2 bases and J by 1 base, with 5 bases of the junction left unmatched. CDR3 length equals 15 residues. CDR3 in DNA: TGTGCCAGCAGCTTCACAGGGGTGGCGAACACTGAAGCTTTCTTT. Translated, it gives CASSFTGVANTEAFF.

This clonotype appeared many times. The CDR3 nucleotides are TGTGCCAGCAGTTTATTTCTAGGTACCTACGAGCAGTACTTC. Translation: CASSLFLGTYEQYF. The chain employs TRBV28 and TRBJ2-7; unclear D gene. Germline CDR1 MDHEN, CDR2 SYDVKM. The V end was cut by 1 base, the J end by 2 bases, with 9 bases between. The CDR3 spans 14 residues.

This clonotype was detected only a few times. This chain joins TRBV30 and TRBJ2-5, with D unresolved. The CDR3 contains 14 residues. The germline V gene encodes CDR1 GTSNPN and CDR2 SVGIG (reference sequence). The V gene lost 3 bases and the J gene lost 1 base, with 12 bases spanning the gap. This chain's CDR3 is CAWRPKTLQETQYF. For the CDR3, the DNA is TGTGCCTGGAGACCCAAGACACTCCAAGAGACCCAGTACTTC. Together with reference TRBV30 and TRBJ2-5, the CDR3 gives the full variable domain: SQTIHQWPATLVQPVGSPLSLECTVEGTSNPNLYWYRQAAGRGLQLLFYSVGIGQISSEVPQNLSASRPQDRQFILSSKKLLLSDSGFYLCAWRPKTLQETQYFGPGTRLLVL.